The T cell receptor (beta chain) described here comes from a study of blood T cell repertoires in COVID-19. At the level of the study: Whether acute or convalescent, the COVID-19 samples came from the United States, Italy and Spain.

V shed 6 bases and J shed 2 bases, with 6 bases lying between them. Looked up from germline, CDR1 is SGHDT and CDR2 is YYEEEE. This CDR3 has 12 residues. This clone turned up a few times. TCRdb keeps only in-frame clones here, not all; method: immunoSEQ multiplex PCR. The sample has 150,000 to 200,000 clones; approximately 85% are singletons. The specimen was peripheral blood. The TCR was taken from a human donor with active or convalescent COVID-19. The donor label of this sample is uncertain. The chain couples TRBV5-6 to TRBJ1-3, with TRBD1 as a possible D gene (6 bases). CDR3 amino acids: CASKGAGNTIYF. DNA for the CDR3: TGTGCCAGCAAGGGGGCTGGAAACACCATATATTTT. Supplemented by reference TRBV5-6 and TRBJ1-3, the full variable domain reads DAGVTQSPTHLIKTRGQQVTLRCSPKSGHDTVSWYQQALGQGPQFIFQYYEEEERQRGNFPDRFSGHQFPNYSSELNVNALLLGDSALYLCASKGAGNTIYFGEGSWLTVV.